What follows is one T cell receptor (beta chain) and its context. This sample was taken from a study of OX40 agonist ivuxolimab in advanced cancers. CDR1 and CDR2 from the germline V gene are SGHTA and FQGNSA. This CDR3 has 12 amino acids. The V end lost 1 base, the J end lost 6 bases, and 3 bases lay between the germline ends. This table comes from immunoSEQ multiplex PCR, and its TCRdb copy is limited to in-frame clones, with some not included. In the table there are 13,000 or so clones, around 77% of which are singletons. V and J are TRBV7-2 and TRBJ2-2; no definite D call. This clonotype originated in an adult with an advanced solid tumor such as melanoma, head and neck, liver or kidney cancer. Specimen: CD4+ or CD8+ T cells sorted from blood, collected in a trial of the OX40 agonist ivuxolimab. The CDR3: CASSLGPGELFF. DNA of the CDR3: TGTGCCAGCAGCTTAGGCCCCGGGGAGCTGTTTTTT.